What follows are 6 T cell receptor beta chains derived from one specimen sequenced in a study of preoperative IRX-2 immunotherapy in early breast cancer. Treatment noted: preoperative locoregional IRX-2 cytokine immunotherapy. Measured with immunoSEQ multiplex PCR; TCRdb has only the in-frame clones, and not every one. This sample has roughly 2,100 clones, with 81% found just once. The starting material was tumor tissue, obtained before IRX-2 immunotherapy. The receptor set was obtained from a human donor with breast cancer.

Only a few counts were recorded for this clone. An uncertain or unread base leads to its residue being written X. This sequence joins TRBV11-3 and TRBJ2-1; 11 bases match TRBD2. Losses at the gene ends were 5 bases for V and 9 bases for J; bases not matched to a gene: 12. The CDR3 has 16 residues. Looked up from germline, CDR1 is SGHNT and CDR2 is YENEEA. The CDR3 nucleotides are TGTGCCAGCAGCCTGGGCYTAGCGGGAGGGCGTAGTGAGCAGTTCTTC. It yields the protein CASSLGXAGGRSEQFF. The CDR3 in its entirety is CASSLGLAGGRSEQFF.

The rearrangement links TRBV5-1 to TRBJ2-5, with TRBD1 matching over 7 bases. Per germline, CDR1 SGHRS and CDR2 YFSETQ. This CDR3 spans 14 amino acids. Unmatched junction bases numbered 6, after V lost 2 bases and J lost 5 bases. Here the CDR3 reads CASSFSDRAETQYF. Written as DNA, the CDR3 is TGCGCCAGCAGCTTTTCCGACAGGGCCGAGACCCAGTACTTC.

The chain couples TRBV6-8 to TRBJ1-1; D not resolved. Germline-derived CDR1 and CDR2 are MNHGY and SAAAGT. Trimming removed 1 base from V and 5 bases from J, with 8 bases in between. CDR3 length: 13 residues. CDR3 residues: CASSYLDSTEAFF. The CDR3 DNA reads TGTGCCAGCAGTTACTTGGACTCAACTGAAGCTTTCTTT.

The gene calls are TRBV29-1 and TRBJ1-2; D is unresolved. This CDR3 region has 13 residues. CDR1 SQVTM and CDR2 ANQGSEA come from the germline V gene. V was clipped by 5 bases and J by 5 bases, with 15 bases between them. The CDR3 DNA is TGCAGCGTTCTATATACTAGTCCTTATGGCTACACCTTC. Amino acid sequence: CSVLYTSPYGYTF.

Comment on this clone: The junction shows a germline mismatch at one end, possibly a read error. This chain joins TRBV6-8 and TRBJ1-1; D gene ambiguous. The germline V gene encodes CDR1 MNHGY and CDR2 SAAAGT. The length of the CDR3 is 15 residues. The CDR3 coding sequence is TGTGCCATCAGTCTAGATGGGAAGAGCAACACTGAAGCTTTCTTT. Its translation is CAISLDGKSNTEAFF.

The V and J genes are TRBV19 and TRBJ2-1; no definite D call. V was pared by 7 bases and J by 0 bases, with 22 bases between. The length of the CDR3 is 18 residues. The V gene's germline CDR1 is LNHDA and CDR2 SQIVND (reference sequence). Here the CDR3 DNA reads TGTGCCAGTAACCCCTCGCGGATAACCTCGAGCTCCTACAATGAGCAGTTCTTC. Amino acids: CASNPSRITSSSYNEQFF.